The entry below gives a single TCR beta chain sequence along with its context. The antigen remains undetermined. The sample comes from a study of shared clonotypes between healthy human individuals. Study-wide results and caveats: Depth was large, yet rarefaction showed that sorted-subset sequencing was incomplete. The authors expected sequencing depth to affect clonotype sharing among donors.

At deep level, the assay was performed. Sequenced by immunoSEQ multiplex PCR; TCRdb stores in-frame clones only, minus some. The table records millions of clones, more than 80% of them present only once. The CDR3 extends over 14 amino acids. The germline V and J ends were trimmed by 7 bases and 1 base, with 10 bases remaining between them. Germline CDR1 reads MNHEY; CDR2 reads SMNVEV (reference sequence). The chain is built from TRBV27 and TRBJ2-2; D could derive from TRBD1 or TRBD2 (5 bases each). Sequences were obtained from naive CD4+ T cells from PBMCs. Described subset: CD45RA+ positively selected. The TCR sequence derives from a man in his late teens or twenties in good health. Some clones in this sample may be carry-over from other donors' samples. DNA of the CDR3: TGTGCCAGCAACCGGGACCGGAACACCGGGGAGCTGTTTTTT. Its translation: CASNRDRNTGELFF.